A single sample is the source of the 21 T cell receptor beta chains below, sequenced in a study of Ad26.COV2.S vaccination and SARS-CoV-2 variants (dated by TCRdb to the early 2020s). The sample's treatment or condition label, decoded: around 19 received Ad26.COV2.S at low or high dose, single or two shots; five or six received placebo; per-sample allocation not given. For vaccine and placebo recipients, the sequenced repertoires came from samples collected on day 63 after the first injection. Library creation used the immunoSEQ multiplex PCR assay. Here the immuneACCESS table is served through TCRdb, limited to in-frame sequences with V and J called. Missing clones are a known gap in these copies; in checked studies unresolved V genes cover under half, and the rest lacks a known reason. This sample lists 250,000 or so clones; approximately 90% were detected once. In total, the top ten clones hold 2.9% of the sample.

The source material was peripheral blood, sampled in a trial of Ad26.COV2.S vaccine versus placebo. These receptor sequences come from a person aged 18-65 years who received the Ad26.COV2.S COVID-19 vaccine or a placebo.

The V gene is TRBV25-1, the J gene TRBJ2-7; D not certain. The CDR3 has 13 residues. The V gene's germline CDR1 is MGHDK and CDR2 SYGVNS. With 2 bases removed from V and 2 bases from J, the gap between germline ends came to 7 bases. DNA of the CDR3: TGTGCCAGCAGTGAAGGGGTTACCTACGAGCAGTACTTC. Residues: CASSEGVTYEQYF.

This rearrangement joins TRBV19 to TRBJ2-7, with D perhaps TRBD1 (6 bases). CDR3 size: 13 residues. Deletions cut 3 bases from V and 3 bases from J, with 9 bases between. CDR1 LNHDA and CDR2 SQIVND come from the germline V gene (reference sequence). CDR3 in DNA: TGTGCCAGTAGTATCCGGGACAACTACGAGCAGTACTTC. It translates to CASSIRDNYEQYF.

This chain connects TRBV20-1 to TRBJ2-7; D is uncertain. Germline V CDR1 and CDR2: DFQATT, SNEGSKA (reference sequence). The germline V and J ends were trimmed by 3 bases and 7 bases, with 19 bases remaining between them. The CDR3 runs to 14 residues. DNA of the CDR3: TGCAGTGCTAGTCGCTCCTATGGGGTGAGGGAGCAGTACGTC. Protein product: CSASRSYGVREQYV.

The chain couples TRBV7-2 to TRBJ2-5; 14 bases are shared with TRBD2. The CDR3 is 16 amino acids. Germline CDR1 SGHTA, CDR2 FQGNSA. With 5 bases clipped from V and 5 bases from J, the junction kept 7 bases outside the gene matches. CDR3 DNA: TGTGCCAGCAGCCTCCTCCGGACTAGCGGGGGGGAGACCCAGTACTTC. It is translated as CASSLLRTSGGETQYF.

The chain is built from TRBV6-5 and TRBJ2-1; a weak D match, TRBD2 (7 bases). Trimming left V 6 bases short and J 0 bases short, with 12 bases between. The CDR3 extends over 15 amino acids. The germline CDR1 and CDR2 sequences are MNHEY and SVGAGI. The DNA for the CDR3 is TGTGCCAGCAGGAACGGGGGGCCCTCCTACAATGAGCAGTTCTTC. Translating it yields CASRNGGPSYNEQFF.

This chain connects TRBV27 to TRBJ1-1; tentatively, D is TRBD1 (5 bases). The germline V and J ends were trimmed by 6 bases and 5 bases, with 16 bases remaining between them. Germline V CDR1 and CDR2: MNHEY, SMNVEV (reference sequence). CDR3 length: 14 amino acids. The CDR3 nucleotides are TGTGCCAGCAGACCATTCAGGGCGGGGACTGAAGCTTTCTTT. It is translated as CASRPFRAGTEAFF.

The CDR3 protein is CASSTPATDTQYF. The CDR3 DNA sequence: TGTGCCAGTTCGACTCCCGCCACAGATACGCAGTATTTT. The rearrangement uses TRBV9 and TRBJ2-3; no clear D gene. From germline, CDR1 is SGDLS and CDR2 YYNGEE. V was clipped by 8 bases and J by 2 bases, with 12 bases between them. CDR3 length: 13 residues.

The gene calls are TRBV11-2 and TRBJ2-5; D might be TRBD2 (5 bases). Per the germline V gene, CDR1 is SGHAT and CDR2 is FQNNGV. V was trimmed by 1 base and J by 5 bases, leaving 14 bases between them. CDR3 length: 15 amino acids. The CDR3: CASSLGVRVGETQYF. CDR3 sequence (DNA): TGTGCCAGCAGCTTAGGGGTGCGGGTCGGGGAGACCCAGTACTTC.

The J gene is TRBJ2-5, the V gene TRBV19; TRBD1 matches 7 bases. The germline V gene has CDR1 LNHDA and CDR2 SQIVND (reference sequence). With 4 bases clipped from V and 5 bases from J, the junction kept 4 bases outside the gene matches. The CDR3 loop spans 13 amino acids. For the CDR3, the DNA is TGTGCCAGTAGTACCGACAGGGAGGAGACCCAGTACTTC. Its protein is CASSTDREETQYF.

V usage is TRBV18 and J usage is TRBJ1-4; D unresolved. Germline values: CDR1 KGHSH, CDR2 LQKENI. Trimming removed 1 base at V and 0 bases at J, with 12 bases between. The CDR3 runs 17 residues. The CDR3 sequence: CASSPQRSSATNEKLFF. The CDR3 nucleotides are TGTGCCAGCTCACCACAAAGATCTTCTGCAACTAATGAAAAACTGTTTTTT.

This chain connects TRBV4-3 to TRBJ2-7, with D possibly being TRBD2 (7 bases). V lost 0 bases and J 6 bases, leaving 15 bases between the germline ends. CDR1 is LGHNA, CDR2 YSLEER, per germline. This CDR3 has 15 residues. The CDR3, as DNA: TGCGCCAGCAGCCAAGATATTGGGGGGGCCGCCGAGCAGTACTTC. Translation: CASSQDIGGAAEQYF.

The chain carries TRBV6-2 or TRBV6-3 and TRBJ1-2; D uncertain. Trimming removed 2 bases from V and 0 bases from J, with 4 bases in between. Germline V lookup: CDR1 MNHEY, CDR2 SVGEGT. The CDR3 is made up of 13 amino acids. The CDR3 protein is CASSYRANYGYTF. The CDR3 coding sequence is TGTGCCAGCAGTTACAGGGCTAACTATGGCTACACCTTC.

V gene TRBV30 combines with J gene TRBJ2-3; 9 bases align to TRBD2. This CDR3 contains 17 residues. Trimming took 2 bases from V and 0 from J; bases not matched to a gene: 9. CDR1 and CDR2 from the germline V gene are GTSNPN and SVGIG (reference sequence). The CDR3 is CAWSIAGERYSTDTQYF. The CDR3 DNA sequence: TGTGCCTGGAGTATAGCGGGAGAGAGGTATAGCACAGATACGCAGTATTTT. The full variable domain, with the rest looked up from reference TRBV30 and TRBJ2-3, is SQTIHQWPATLVQPVGSPLSLECTVEGTSNPNLYWYRQAAGRGLQLLFYSVGIGQISSEVPQNLSASRPQDRQFILSSKKLLLSDSGFYLCAWSIAGERYSTDTQYFGPGTRLTVL.

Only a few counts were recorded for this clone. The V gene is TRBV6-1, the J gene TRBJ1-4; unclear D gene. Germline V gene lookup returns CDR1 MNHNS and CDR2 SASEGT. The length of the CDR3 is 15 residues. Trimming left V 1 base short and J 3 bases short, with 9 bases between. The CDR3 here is CASSEEIRANEKLFF. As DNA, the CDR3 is TGTGCCAGCAGTGAAGAGATAAGGGCTAATGAAAAACTGTTTTTT.

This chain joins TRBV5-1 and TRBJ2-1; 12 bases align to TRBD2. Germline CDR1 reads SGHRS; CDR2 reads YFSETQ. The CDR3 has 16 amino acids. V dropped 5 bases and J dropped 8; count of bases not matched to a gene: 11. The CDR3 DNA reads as TGCGCCAGCAGTTCGGAAACTAGCGGGGGGCCGCATGAGCAGTTCTTC. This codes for CASSSETSGGPHEQFF.

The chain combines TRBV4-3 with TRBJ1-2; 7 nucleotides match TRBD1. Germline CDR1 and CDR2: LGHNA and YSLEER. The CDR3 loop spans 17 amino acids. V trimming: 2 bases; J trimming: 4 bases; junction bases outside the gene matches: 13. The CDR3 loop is CASSQQFGDRASYGYTF. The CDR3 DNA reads TGCGCCAGCAGCCAACAATTCGGCGACAGGGCGAGCTATGGCTACACCTTC.

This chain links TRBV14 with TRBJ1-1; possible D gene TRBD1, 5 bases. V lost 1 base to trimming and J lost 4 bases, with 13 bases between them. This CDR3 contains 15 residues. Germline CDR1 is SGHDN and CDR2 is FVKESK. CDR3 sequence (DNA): TGTGCCAGCAGCCAAGTAGGGGCTTGGGGCACTGAAGCTTTCTTT. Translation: CASSQVGAWGTEAFF.

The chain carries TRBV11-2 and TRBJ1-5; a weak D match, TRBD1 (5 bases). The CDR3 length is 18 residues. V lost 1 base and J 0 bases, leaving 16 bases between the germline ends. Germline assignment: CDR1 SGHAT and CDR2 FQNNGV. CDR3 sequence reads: CASSLGPAGPYSNQPQHF. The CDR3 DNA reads TGTGCCAGCAGCTTAGGGCCCGCAGGGCCCTATAGCAATCAGCCCCAGCATTTT. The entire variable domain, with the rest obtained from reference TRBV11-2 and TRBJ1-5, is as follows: EAGVAQSPRYKIIEKRQSVAFWCNPISGHATLYWYQQILGQGPKLLIQFQNNGVVDDSQLPKDRFSAERLKGVDSTLKIQPAKLEDSAVYLCASSLGPAGPYSNQPQHFGDGTRLSIL.

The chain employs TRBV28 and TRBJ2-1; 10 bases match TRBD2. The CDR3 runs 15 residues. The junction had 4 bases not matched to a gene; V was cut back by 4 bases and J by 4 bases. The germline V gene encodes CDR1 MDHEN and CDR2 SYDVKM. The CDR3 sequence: CASSSIAGGYNEQFF. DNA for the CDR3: TGTGCCAGCAGTTCCATAGCGGGGGGTTACAATGAGCAGTTCTTC.

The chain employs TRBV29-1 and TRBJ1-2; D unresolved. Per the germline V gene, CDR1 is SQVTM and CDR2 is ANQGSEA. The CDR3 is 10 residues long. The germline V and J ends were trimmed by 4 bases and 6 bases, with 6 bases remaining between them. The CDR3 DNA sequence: TGCAGCGTTGGGCCAGATGGCTACACCTTC. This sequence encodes CSVGPDGYTF.

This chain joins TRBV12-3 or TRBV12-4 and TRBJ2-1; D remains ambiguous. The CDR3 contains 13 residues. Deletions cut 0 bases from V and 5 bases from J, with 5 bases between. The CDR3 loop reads CASSLAVNNEQFF. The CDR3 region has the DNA TGTGCCAGCAGTTTAGCGGTTAACAATGAGCAGTTCTTC.